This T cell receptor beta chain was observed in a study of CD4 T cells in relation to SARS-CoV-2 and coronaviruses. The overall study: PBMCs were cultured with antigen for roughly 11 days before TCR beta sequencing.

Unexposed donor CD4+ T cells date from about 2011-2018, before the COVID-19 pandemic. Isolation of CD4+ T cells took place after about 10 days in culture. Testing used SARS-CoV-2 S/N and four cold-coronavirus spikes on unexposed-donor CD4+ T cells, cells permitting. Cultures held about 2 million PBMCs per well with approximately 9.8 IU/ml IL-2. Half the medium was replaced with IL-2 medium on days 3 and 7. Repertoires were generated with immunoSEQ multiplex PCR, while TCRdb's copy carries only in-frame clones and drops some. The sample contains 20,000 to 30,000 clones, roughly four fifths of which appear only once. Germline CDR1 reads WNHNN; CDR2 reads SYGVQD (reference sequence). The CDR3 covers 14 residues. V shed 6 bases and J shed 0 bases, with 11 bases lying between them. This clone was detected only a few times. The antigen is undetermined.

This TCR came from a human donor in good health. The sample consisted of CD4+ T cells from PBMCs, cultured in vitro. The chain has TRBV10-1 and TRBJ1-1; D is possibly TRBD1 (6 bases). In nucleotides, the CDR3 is TGCGCCAGCAGGTACAGGGTTGTGAACACTGAAGCTTTCTTT. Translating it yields CASRYRVVNTEAFF.